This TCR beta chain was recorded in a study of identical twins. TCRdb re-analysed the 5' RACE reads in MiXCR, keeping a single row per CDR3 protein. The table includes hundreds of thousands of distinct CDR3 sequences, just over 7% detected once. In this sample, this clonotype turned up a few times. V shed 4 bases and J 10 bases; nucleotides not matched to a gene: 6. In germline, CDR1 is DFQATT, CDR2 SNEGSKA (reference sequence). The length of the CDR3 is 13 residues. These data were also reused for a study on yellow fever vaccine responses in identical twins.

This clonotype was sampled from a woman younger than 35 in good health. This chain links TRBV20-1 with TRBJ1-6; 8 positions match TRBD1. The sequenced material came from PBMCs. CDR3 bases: TGCAGTGCTACGGGACAGGTCTACTCACCCCTCCACTTT. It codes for CSATGQVYSPLHF.